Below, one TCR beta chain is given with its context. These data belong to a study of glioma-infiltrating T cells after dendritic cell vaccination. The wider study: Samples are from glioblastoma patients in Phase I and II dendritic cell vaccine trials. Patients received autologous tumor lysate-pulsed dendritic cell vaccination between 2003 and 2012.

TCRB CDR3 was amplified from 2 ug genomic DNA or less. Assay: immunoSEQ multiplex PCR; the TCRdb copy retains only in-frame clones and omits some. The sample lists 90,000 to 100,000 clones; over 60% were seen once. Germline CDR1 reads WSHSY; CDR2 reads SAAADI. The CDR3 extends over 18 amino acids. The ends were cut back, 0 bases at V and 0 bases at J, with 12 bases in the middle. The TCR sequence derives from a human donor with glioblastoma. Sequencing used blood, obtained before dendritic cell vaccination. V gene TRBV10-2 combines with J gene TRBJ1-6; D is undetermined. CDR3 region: CASSESGRLSSYNSPLHF. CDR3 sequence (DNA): TGCGCCAGCAGTGAGTCGGGCAGGCTGTCCTCCTATAATTCACCCCTCCACTTT.